This T cell receptor beta chain appears in the sequencing data of a study of T-cell memory formation after mild COVID-19. At least ten counts were recorded for this clonotype. Germline V gene sequence: CDR1 PRHDT, CDR2 FYEKMQ (reference sequence). The CDR3 runs to 17 residues. The V gene end was trimmed by 5 bases and the J gene end by 4 bases; junction bases not matched to a gene: 13. TCRdb reanalysed the 5' RACE reads using MiXCR and keeps one entry per CDR3 protein. Among 150,000 to 200,000 distinct CDR3 sequences listed, 16% were seen once. The chain combines TRBV13 with TRBJ2-7; TRBD2 agrees at 11 bases. This receptor was taken from an adult woman who had mild COVID-19 (a few samples of this study predate the infection). Cell type and time point are not known. Sequenced input: PBMCs or a T cell subset sorted from them (not recorded which). The CDR3: CASSTYTTRTSGYEQYF. The CDR3, as DNA: TGTGCCAGCAGCACCTATACTACCCGGACTAGCGGGTACGAGCAGTACTTC.